The rows below give T cell receptor beta chains drawn from one sample of a study of shared clonotypes between healthy human individuals. The repertoire was sequenced with immunoSEQ multiplex PCR; TCRdb's copy has only in-frame clones and lacks some. The sample shows 2 million to 2.5 million clones, 90% to 97% of them seen only once. Sequencing used naive CD4+ T cells sorted from blood. These receptors all stem from a man between 18 and 29 years old in good health. Both conserved end residues are part of each CDR3. D genes are given only for firm matches.

TRBJ1-1,.,TRBV6-5,CASSYSPVLNTEAFF,TGTGCCAGCAGTTACTCTCCGGTGTTGAACACTGAAGCTTTCTTT
TRBJ2-7,.,TRBV9,CASSVEDGATYEQYF,TGTGCCAGCAGCGTAGAAGATGGCGCTACCTACGAGCAGTACTTC
TRBJ2-5,TRBD2,TRBV28,CAIMGLALQETQYF,TGTGCCATAATGGGACTAGCGCTTCAAGAGACCCAGTACTTC
TRBJ1-2,TRBD1,TRBV5-1,CASSSDRGTLYGYTF,TGCGCCAGCAGCTCGGACAGGGGTACCCTCTATGGCTACACCTTC
TRBJ2-3,TRBD2,TRBV5-4,CASSKLAPNTDTQYF,TGTGCCAGCAGCAAACTAGCGCCAAACACAGATACGCAGTATTTT
TRBJ2-7,.,TRBV5-1,CASSSLGYEQYF,TGCGCCAGCAGCTCATTGGGCTACGAGCAGTACTTC
TRBJ1-6,.,TRBV5-8,CASSGTGPLHF,TGTGCCAGCAGCGGGACGGGTCCGCTCCACTTT
TRBJ2-3,TRBD2,TRBV5-4,CASSLNRRGASTDTQYF,TGTGCCAGCAGCTTGAATCGGCGGGGGGCCAGCACAGATACGCAGTATTTT
TRBJ1-2,TRBD1,TRBV10-3,CAISEPTGGEDGYTF,TGTGCCATCAGTGAGCCGACAGGGGGCGAGGATGGCTACACCTTC
TRBJ1-1,.,TRBV6-5,CASSQGVVAFF,TGTGCCAGCAGCCAAGGGGTCGTCGCTTTCTTT
TRBJ2-3,TRBD2,TRBV5-1,CASSRGIGSGGPDTQYF,TGCGCCAGCAGCCGCGGGATAGGAAGCGGGGGGCCAGATACGCAGTATTTT